These 16 T cell receptor beta chains share one sample of origin, sequenced in a study of graft-versus-host responses after intestinal transplantation. Sequencing used immunoSEQ multiplex PCR; TCRdb keeps in-frame clones, though not all of them. Here the sample spans 40,000 or so clones, approximately 95% being singletons. Specimen: PBMCs, collected 734 days after intestinal transplantation. These receptors all stem from a human patient who received an intestinal transplant, so some T cells may come from the graft donor.

The CDR3 loop reads CAWAGLGRVSDEQYF. As DNA, the CDR3 is TGTGCCTGGGCTGGGCTGGGTCGTGTATCGGACGAGCAGTACTTC. The V and J genes are TRBV30 and TRBJ2-7; no reliable D call. The CDR3 is 15 amino acids. V was pared by 5 bases and J by 5 bases, with 22 bases between. CDR1 and CDR2 from the germline V gene are GTSNPN and SVGIG (reference sequence).

The J gene is TRBJ2-5, the V gene TRBV6-5; possibly TRBD2 for D (6 bases). V gave up 6 bases and J gave up 5 bases, with 19 bases separating them. Germline lookup yields CDR1 MNHEY and CDR2 SVGAGI. This CDR3 is built from 15 residues. CDR3 amino acids: CASSRDGGYGETQYF. In nucleotides, the CDR3 is TGTGCCAGCAGCCGTGATGGGGGGTATGGGGAGACCCAGTACTTC.

The CDR3 loop reads CASSYSGTSGTYEQYF. The CDR3 DNA reads as TGTGCCAGCAGTTACTCCGGGACTAGCGGCACCTACGAGCAGTACTTC. The rearrangement joins TRBV6-5 to TRBJ2-7; TRBD2 aligns across 11 bases. After removal of 0 bases from V and 2 bases from J, the junction contained 3 bases not matched to a gene. This CDR3 comprises 16 residues. The V gene's germline CDR1 is MNHEY and CDR2 SVGAGI.

CDR3 loop: CASSLRLAGGTSTDTQYF. Here the CDR3 DNA reads TGCGCCAGCAGCTTGAGGCTAGCGGGAGGGACTAGCACAGATACGCAGTATTTT. V gene TRBV5-1 combines with J gene TRBJ2-3; 12 bases match TRBD2. V was clipped by 1 base and J by 0 bases; unmatched bases: 6. Germline V gene sequence: CDR1 SGHRS, CDR2 YFSETQ. There are 18 residues in the CDR3.

The CDR3 spells CASSPTSSYEQYF. The CDR3, as DNA: TGTGCCAGCAGCCCAACAAGTTCCTACGAGCAGTACTTC. The rearrangement joins TRBV7-3 to TRBJ2-7; D gene ambiguous. Germline CDR1 and CDR2: SGHTA and FQGTGA. Trimming removed 5 bases from V and 1 base from J, with 9 bases in between. The CDR3 contains 13 residues.

The gene calls are TRBV9 and TRBJ2-5; 7 bases are a match to TRBD1. Germline-derived CDR1 and CDR2 are SGDLS and YYNGEE. The CDR3 is 15 amino acids. The V segment lost 3 bases and the J segment 1 base; nucleotides outside the gene matches: 6. CDR3 sequence (DNA): TGTGCCAGCAGCGCCGGACGGACAGGCCAAGAGACCCAGTACTTC. Protein sequence: CASSAGRTGQETQYF.

CDR3 DNA: TGTGCCAGCAGTTACTGGCGTGGAAATACGCAGTATTTT. Translating gives CASSYWRGNTQYF. This rearrangement joins TRBV6-5 to TRBJ2-3; no reliable D call. The length of the CDR3 is 13 residues. V lost 1 base and J lost 7, with 9 bases in between. Germline values: CDR1 MNHEY, CDR2 SVGAGI.

The chain combines TRBV7-9 with TRBJ1-5, with 9 bases fitting TRBD1. This CDR3 comprises 16 residues. Trimming cost V 5 bases and J 1 base; bases outside gene matches: 6. CDR1 SEHNR and CDR2 FQNEAQ come from the germline V gene (reference sequence). CDR3 bases: TGTGCCAGCAGCACGGGACAGGGAGGGAGCAATCAGCCCCAGCATTTT. It encodes CASSTGQGGSNQPQHF.

The chain employs TRBV2 and TRBJ2-7; 12 bases agree with TRBD1. The V and J ends lost 7 bases and 0 bases, in that order; junction bases with no gene match: 7. Looked up from germline, CDR1 is SNHLY and CDR2 is FYNNEI. The CDR3 covers 16 residues. The CDR3 nucleotides are TGTGCCAGCATGGGACAGGGGGCCTGGAGCTCCTACGAGCAGTACTTC. Its protein is CASMGQGAWSSYEQYF.

V usage is TRBV5-1 and J usage is TRBJ1-4; D is uncertain. CDR3 length equals 15 residues. Trimming took 5 bases from V and 0 from J, leaving 11 bases between them. The germline CDR1 and CDR2 sequences are SGHRS and YFSETQ. CDR3 sequence: CASRDMGATNEKLFF. CDR3 coding DNA: TGCGCCAGCAGAGATATGGGTGCAACTAATGAAAAACTGTTTTTT.

This chain's CDR3 is CASSRERVRNTEAFF. As DNA, the CDR3 is TGTGCCAGCAGCCGCGAACGGGTTCGGAACACTGAAGCTTTCTTT. The rearrangement uses TRBV7-2 and TRBJ1-1; no reliable D call. Trimming shortened V by 5 bases and J by 1 base, and 14 bases separated the two germline ends. This CDR3 is 15 amino acids long. Germline values: CDR1 SGHTA, CDR2 FQGNSA.

The chain links TRBV6-5 to TRBJ2-2, with 7 bases identical to TRBD2. There are 16 residues in the CDR3. The V segment lost 0 bases and the J segment 8 bases; nucleotides outside the gene matches: 9. Germline loops: CDR1 MNHEY, CDR2 SVGAGI. The CDR3 loop is CASSYSGPGEGGELFF. CDR3 nucleotides: TGTGCCAGCAGTTACTCGGGGCCGGGGGAGGGGGGGGAGCTGTTTTTT.

The rearrangement uses TRBV7-9 and TRBJ2-7; a weak D match, TRBD1 (5 bases). Germline V gives CDR1 SEHNR, CDR2 FQNEAQ (reference sequence). V lost 6 bases and J lost 5, with 14 bases in between. There are 13 residues in the CDR3. The chain's CDR3 is CASRTYIGDEQYF. CDR3 DNA sequence: TGTGCCAGCAGAACCTACATAGGGGACGAGCAGTACTTC. The whole variable domain, remainder taken from reference TRBV7-9 and TRBJ2-7, is DTGVSQNPRHKITKRGQNVTFRCDPISEHNRLYWYRQTLGQGPEFLTYFQNEAQLEKSRLLSDRFSAERPKGSFSTLEIQRTEQGDSAMYLCASRTYIGDEQYFGPGTRLTVT.

The rearrangement joins TRBV10-3 to TRBJ1-5; 7 bases agree with TRBD1. The CDR3 spans 17 residues. Germline CDR1 and CDR2: ENHRY and SYGVKD. The J segment lost 3 bases and the V segment lost 0 bases, leaving 8 bases of the junction unmatched. The CDR3 coding sequence is TGTGCCATCAGTGAGTCGATGGTAGGGGGCTACAATCAGCCCCAGCATTTT. It specifies CAISESMVGGYNQPQHF.

CDR3 nucleotide sequence: TGTGCCTCCGGAGGGCTAGCGGGGGTGGGAGATACGCAGTATTTT. It yields the protein CASGGLAGVGDTQYF. The chain couples TRBV6-5 to TRBJ2-3; 10 bases align to TRBD2. The CDR3 runs 15 residues. V gave up 11 bases and J gave up 5 bases; unmatched junction bases: 13. In germline, CDR1 is MNHEY, CDR2 SVGAGI.

The chain carries TRBV5-6 and TRBJ1-1; D is unresolved. Germline loops: CDR1 SGHDT, CDR2 YYEEEE. Trimming took off 1 base at V and 5 bases at J, with 6 bases between the two ends. The CDR3 has 12 amino acids. CDR3 protein: CASSLFGTEAFF. CDR3 nucleotides: TGTGCCAGCAGCTTGTTCGGGACTGAAGCTTTCTTT.